The 20 T cell receptor beta chains listed next were all sequenced from one sample in a study of blood T cell repertoires in COVID-19. Measured with immunoSEQ multiplex PCR; TCRdb has only the in-frame clones, and not every one. Of about 270,000 clones listed, around 90% are singletons. The sequenced sample was PBMCs or T cells enriched from blood (not recorded which). These receptors all come from a woman aged 25 to 39 who had recovered from COVID-19.

The V and J genes are TRBV29-1 and TRBJ1-1, with D uncertain. V dropped 7 bases and J dropped 11 bases, with 17 bases sitting between them. The germline gives CDR1 SQVTM, CDR2 ANQGSEA. CDR3 length equals 11 residues. The CDR3 sequence is CSATVNPYAFF. In nucleotides, the CDR3 is TGCAGCGCAACAGTAAACCCCTACGCTTTCTTT.

The chain carries TRBV6-2 or TRBV6-3 and TRBJ2-5; a weak D match, TRBD2 (7 bases). With 6 bases removed from V and 5 bases from J, the gap between germline ends came to 19 bases. The germline gives CDR1 MNHEY, CDR2 SVGEGT. CDR3 length: 15 residues. This chain's CDR3 is CASSKAGPRGETQYF. DNA of the CDR3: TGTGCCAGCAGCAAAGCGGGGCCAAGGGGGGAGACCCAGTACTTC.

CDR3 nucleotide sequence: TGTGCCAGCAGTTTGGACAGGGTTTCACCCCTCCACTTT. Protein sequence: CASSLDRVSPLHF. The chain links TRBV28 to TRBJ1-6; 8 bases match TRBD1. The V gene's germline CDR1 is MDHEN and CDR2 SYDVKM. This CDR3 spans 13 amino acids. The trim removed 3 bases at V and 9 bases at J, leaving 1 base unmatched.

The chain is built from TRBV7-3 and TRBJ2-7, with 9 bases identical to TRBD1. Trimming removed 5 bases from V and 4 bases from J; junction bases left unmatched: 15. The CDR3 is 17 residues long. Germline CDR1 SGHTA, CDR2 FQGTGA. CDR3 sequence: CASSHHTLQGACYEQYF. In DNA, the CDR3 is TGTGCCAGCAGCCACCATACCCTACAGGGGGCTTGTTACGAGCAGTACTTC. Together with reference TRBV7-3 and TRBJ2-7, the CDR3 gives the full variable domain: GAGVSQTPSNKVTEKGKYVELRCDPISGHTALYWYRQSLGQGPEFLIYFQGTGAADDSGLPNDRFFAVRPEGSVSTLKIQRTERGDSAVYLCASSHHTLQGACYEQYFGPGTRLTVT.

The V and J genes are TRBV7-2 and TRBJ2-7; weak D call: TRBD1 (6 bases). From germline, CDR1 is SGHTA and CDR2 FQGNSA. The length of the CDR3 is 14 residues. With 4 bases removed from V and 2 bases from J, the gap between germline ends came to 12 bases. The CDR3 protein is CASSSSQGPYEQYF. CDR3 nucleotides: TGTGCCAGCAGCTCCTCACAGGGACCCTACGAGCAGTACTTC.

The rearrangement uses TRBV6-5 and TRBJ1-4, with 9 bases identical to TRBD1. Losses at the gene ends were 2 bases for V and 11 bases for J; bases not matched to a gene: 9. The CDR3 is 15 residues long. Looked up from germline, CDR1 is MNHEY and CDR2 is SVGAGI. CDR3 coding DNA: TGTGCCAGCAGTTACCCCCCGGGACAGGGAGAGAAACTGTTTTTT. Protein sequence: CASSYPPGQGEKLFF.

This clone was observed a handful of times. This rearrangement joins TRBV18 to TRBJ1-2; possibly TRBD1 for D (6 bases). The germline CDR1 and CDR2 sequences are KGHSH and LQKENI. The CDR3 spans 15 residues. The V gene lost 4 bases and the J gene lost 3 bases, with 15 bases spanning the gap. The CDR3 bases are TGTGCCAGCTCACGAAGCAGGGGTGCCGACTATGGCTACACCTTC. It codes for CASSRSRGADYGYTF.

The chain recombines TRBV28 with TRBJ1-5; no definite D call. CDR1 and CDR2 from the germline V gene are MDHEN and SYDVKM. Trimming took off 4 bases at V and 4 bases at J, with 8 bases between the two ends. The CDR3 covers 13 residues. CDR3 DNA: TGTGCCAGCAGTTACAGTACAAATCAGCCCCAGCATTTT. Protein product: CASSYSTNQPQHF.

The V call is TRBV6-5, the J call TRBJ1-5, with TRBD1 as a possible D gene (6 bases). V was shortened by 6 bases and J by 4 bases, with 10 bases between the two germline ends. This CDR3 is 13 amino acids long. Germline V gene sequence: CDR1 MNHEY, CDR2 SVGAGI. CDR3 sequence reads: CASSPDRNQPQHF. The CDR3 bases are TGTGCCAGCAGCCCGGACAGAAATCAGCCCCAGCATTTT.

V and J are TRBV11-3 and TRBJ1-5; D perhaps matches TRBD1 (6 bases). V was clipped by 6 bases and J by 4 bases, with 10 bases between them. The CDR3 length is 13 residues. The germline V gene has CDR1 SGHNT and CDR2 YENEEA. This CDR3 reads CASSYTGNQPQHF. For the CDR3, the DNA is TGTGCCAGCAGTTATACAGGGAATCAGCCCCAGCATTTT. Together with reference TRBV11-3 and TRBJ1-5, the CDR3 gives the full variable domain: EAGVVQSPRYKIIEKKQPVAFWCNPISGHNTLYWYLQNLGQGPELLIRYENEEAVDDSQLPKDRFSAERLKGVDSTLKIQPAELGDSAVYLCASSYTGNQPQHFGDGTRLSIL.

In its sample, this clone was seen a few times. The chain has TRBV4-1 and TRBJ2-7; perhaps TRBD1 as D (6 bases). CDR3 length: 13 residues. Trimming removed 0 bases at V and 5 bases at J, with 8 bases between. Germline CDR1 reads MGHRA; CDR2 reads YSYEKL. In nucleotides, the CDR3 is TGCGCCAGCAGCCAAGATCCAGGGGACGAGCAGTACTTC. Protein product: CASSQDPGDEQYF.

The V gene is TRBV5-1, the J gene TRBJ1-1, with TRBD1 as a possible D gene (5 bases). This CDR3 is 13 amino acids long. The germline V and J ends were trimmed by 3 bases and 3 bases, with 9 bases remaining between them. The germline CDR1 and CDR2 sequences are SGHRS and YFSETQ. The CDR3 DNA sequence: TGCGCCAGCAGCTGGGGCCAGTACACTGAAGCTTTCTTT. Encoded protein: CASSWGQYTEAFF. Full variable domain (missing parts from reference TRBV5-1 and TRBJ1-1): KAGVTQTPRYLIKTRGQQVTLSCSPISGHRSVSWYQQTPGQGLQFLFEYFSETQRNKGNFPGRFSGRQFSNSRSEMNVSTLELGDSALYLCASSWGQYTEAFFGQGTRLTVV.

This rearrangement joins TRBV27 to TRBJ1-1; 8 nucleotides match TRBD1. Trimming removed 6 bases from V and 2 bases from J; junction bases left unmatched: 11. In germline, CDR1 is MNHEY, CDR2 SMNVEV (reference sequence). The CDR3 length is 16 residues. The CDR3 region has the DNA TGTGCCAGCAGCCGCGGACAGGGCCGAATTAACACTGAAGCTTTCTTT. Translated, it gives CASSRGQGRINTEAFF.

The gene calls are TRBV7-7 and TRBJ2-3; TRBD2 aligns across 8 bases. This CDR3 spans 16 amino acids. Germline loops: CDR1 SSHAT, CDR2 FNYEAQ (reference sequence). V dropped 5 bases and J dropped 6; count of bases not matched to a gene: 13. CDR3 sequence (DNA): TGTGCCAGCAGCCCAGAGATAGCGGGGAGTTACGATACGCAGTATTTT. It encodes CASSPEIAGSYDTQYF.

V gene TRBV7-9 combines with J gene TRBJ1-1; no reliable D call. The germline CDR1 and CDR2 sequences are SEHNR and FQNEAQ (reference sequence). This CDR3 comprises 17 residues. Trimming stripped 0 bases from V and 3 bases from J, with 17 bases between. The chain's CDR3 is CASSLATIGSADTEAFF. The CDR3 DNA reads TGTGCCAGCAGCTTAGCTACTATCGGGTCGGCAGACACTGAAGCTTTCTTT.

J is TRBJ2-5 and V is TRBV4-1, with D possibly matching TRBD2 (7 bases). The CDR3 totals 16 residues. The ends were cut back, 2 bases at V and 3 bases at J, with 16 bases in the middle. Germline V gene sequence: CDR1 MGHRA, CDR2 YSYEKL. The CDR3 sequence: CASSQRGGGRKETQYF. The CDR3 bases are TGCGCCAGCAGCCAAAGGGGAGGGGGGAGGAAAGAGACCCAGTACTTC.

This chain connects TRBV19 to TRBJ2-5; 7 bases fit TRBD2. The CDR3 has 16 amino acids. The J segment lost 4 bases and the V segment lost 3 bases, leaving 11 bases of the junction unmatched. Germline CDR1 is LNHDA and CDR2 is SQIVND (reference sequence). Here the CDR3 reads CASSIGSGLPIETQYF. In nucleotides, the CDR3 is TGTGCCAGTAGTATCGGCTCGGGACTACCCATAGAGACCCAGTACTTC. The whole variable domain, filled in from reference TRBV19 and TRBJ2-5, reads DGGITQSPKYLFRKEGQNVTLSCEQNLNHDAMYWYRQDPGQGLRLIYYSQIVNDFQKGDIAEGYSVSREKKESFPLTVTSAQKNPTAFYLCASSIGSGLPIETQYFGPGTRLLVL.

This sequence joins TRBV29-1 and TRBJ1-1; D is undetermined. CDR1 is SQVTM and CDR2 is ANQGSEA in the germline V gene. Trimming pared 7 bases from V and 3 bases from J, leaving 18 bases between. CDR3 length equals 14 residues. CDR3: CSARPLETDTEAFF. The DNA for the CDR3 is TGCAGCGCTAGACCGCTAGAGACCGACACTGAAGCTTTCTTT.

The rearrangement joins TRBV7-3 to TRBJ2-1; 9 nucleotides line up with TRBD1. V shed 2 bases, J shed 7 bases, and the junction held 9 bases outside the gene matches. The germline V gene encodes CDR1 SGHTA and CDR2 FQGTGA. CDR3 length: 16 residues. The CDR3 protein is CASSLFKGQGGNEQFF. CDR3 DNA sequence: TGTGCCAGCAGCTTATTTAAGGGACAGGGAGGGAATGAGCAGTTCTTC.

The chain is built from TRBV6-4 and TRBJ1-6; D ambiguous. V dropped 5 bases and J dropped 5 bases, with 22 bases sitting between them. This CDR3 region has 18 residues. Germline-derived CDR1 and CDR2 are MRHNA and SNTAGT. For the CDR3, the DNA is TGTGCCAGCAGTTCCACCGTCCCGACTGCGTTTGATAATTCACCCCTCCACTTT. This gives the protein CASSSTVPTAFDNSPLHF.